This note documents a single T cell receptor (beta chain) sequence. This entry belongs to a study of blood T cells in healthy people across ages. Next came a second PCR, run for about 7 to 12 cycles, which used a sample-barcoded 5' primer along with a J-beta primer mix. TCRdb reprocessed the 5' RACE reads with MiXCR, giving one entry per CDR3 protein. The table lists about 970,000 distinct CDR3 sequences, roughly 51% of them singletons. Drawing of peripheral blood yielded 8.5 to 10 milliliters from each donor. RNA extraction gave at least 5 micrograms of total RNA per sample. CDR1 and CDR2 from the germline V gene are LGHNT and FRNRAP. Between the trimmed V and J ends, which lost 1 base and 5 bases, there was a span of 15 bases. The CDR3 runs 16 residues.

Sequenced material: blood. The sequence was obtained from a woman between 55 and 75 years old in good health. This chain connects TRBV12-5 to TRBJ2-4, with a possible D match to TRBD1 (5 bases). CDR3 coding DNA: TGTGCTAGTGGTTTGGGGGTAGGGGAACGGGAAAACATTCAGTACTTC. Protein sequence: CASGLGVGERENIQYF.